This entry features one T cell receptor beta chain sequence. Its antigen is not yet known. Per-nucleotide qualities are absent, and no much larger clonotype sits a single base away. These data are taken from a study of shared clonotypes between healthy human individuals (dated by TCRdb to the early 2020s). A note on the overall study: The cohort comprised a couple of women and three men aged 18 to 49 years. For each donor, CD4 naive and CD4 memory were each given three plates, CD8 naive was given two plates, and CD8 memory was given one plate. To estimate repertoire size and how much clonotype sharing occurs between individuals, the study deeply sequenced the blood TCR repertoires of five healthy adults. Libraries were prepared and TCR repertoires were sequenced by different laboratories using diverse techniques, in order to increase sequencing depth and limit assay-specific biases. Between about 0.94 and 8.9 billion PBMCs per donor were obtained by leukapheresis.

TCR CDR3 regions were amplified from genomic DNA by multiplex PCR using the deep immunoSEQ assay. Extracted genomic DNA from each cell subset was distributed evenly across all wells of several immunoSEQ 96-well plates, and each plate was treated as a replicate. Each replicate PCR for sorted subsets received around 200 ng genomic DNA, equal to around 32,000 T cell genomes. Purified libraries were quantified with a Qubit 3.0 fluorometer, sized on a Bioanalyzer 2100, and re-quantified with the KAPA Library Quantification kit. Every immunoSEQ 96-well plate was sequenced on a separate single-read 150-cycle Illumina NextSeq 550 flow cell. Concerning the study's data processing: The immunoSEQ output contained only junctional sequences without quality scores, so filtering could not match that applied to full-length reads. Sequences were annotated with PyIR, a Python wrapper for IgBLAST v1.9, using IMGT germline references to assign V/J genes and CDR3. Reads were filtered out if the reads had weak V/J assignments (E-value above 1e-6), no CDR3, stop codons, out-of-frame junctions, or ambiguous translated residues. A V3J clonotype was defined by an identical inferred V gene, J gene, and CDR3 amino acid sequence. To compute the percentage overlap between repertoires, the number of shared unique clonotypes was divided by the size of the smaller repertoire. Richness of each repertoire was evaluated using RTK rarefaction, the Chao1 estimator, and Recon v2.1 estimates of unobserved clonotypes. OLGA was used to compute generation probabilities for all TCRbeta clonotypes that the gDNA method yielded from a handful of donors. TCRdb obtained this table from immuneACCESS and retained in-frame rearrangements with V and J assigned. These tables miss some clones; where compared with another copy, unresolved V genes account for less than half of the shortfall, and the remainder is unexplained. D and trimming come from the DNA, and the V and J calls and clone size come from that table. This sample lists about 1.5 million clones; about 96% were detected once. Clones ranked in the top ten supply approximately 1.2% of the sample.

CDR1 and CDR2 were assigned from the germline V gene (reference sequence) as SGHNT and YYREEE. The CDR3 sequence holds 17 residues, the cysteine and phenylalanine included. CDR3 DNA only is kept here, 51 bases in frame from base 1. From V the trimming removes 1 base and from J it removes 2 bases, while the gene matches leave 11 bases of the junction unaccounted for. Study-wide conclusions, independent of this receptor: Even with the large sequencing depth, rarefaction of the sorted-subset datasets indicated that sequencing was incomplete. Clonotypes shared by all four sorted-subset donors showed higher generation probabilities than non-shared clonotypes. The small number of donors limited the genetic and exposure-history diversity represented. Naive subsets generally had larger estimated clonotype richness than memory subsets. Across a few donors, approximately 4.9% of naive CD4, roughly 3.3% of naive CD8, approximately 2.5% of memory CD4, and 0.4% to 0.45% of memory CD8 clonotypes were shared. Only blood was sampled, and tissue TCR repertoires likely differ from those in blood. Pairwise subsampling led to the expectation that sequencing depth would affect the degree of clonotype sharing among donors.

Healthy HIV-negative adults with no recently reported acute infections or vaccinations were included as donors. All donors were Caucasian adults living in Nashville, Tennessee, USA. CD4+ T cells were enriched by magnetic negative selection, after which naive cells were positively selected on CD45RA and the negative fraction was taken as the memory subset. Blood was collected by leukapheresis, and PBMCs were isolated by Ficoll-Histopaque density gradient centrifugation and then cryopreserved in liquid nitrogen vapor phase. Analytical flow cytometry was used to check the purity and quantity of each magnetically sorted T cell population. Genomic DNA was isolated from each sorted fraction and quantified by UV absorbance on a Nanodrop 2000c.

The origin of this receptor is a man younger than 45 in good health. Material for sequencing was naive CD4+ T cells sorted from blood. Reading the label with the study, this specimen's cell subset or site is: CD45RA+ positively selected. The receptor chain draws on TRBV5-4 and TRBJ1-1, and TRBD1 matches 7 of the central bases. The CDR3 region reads CASSLRTGNKINTEAFF. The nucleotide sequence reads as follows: TGTGCCAGCAGCTTGCGGACAGGAAATAAAATAAACACTGAAGCTTTCTTT.